This TCR beta chain was identified during a study of human T cells and chemical hapten exposure. About the study: 2% DPC applied to a 2 cm by 2 cm arm area sensitized donors. Small differences in pooled library volume mainly drove the variation in TCR yields per sample.

TCRdb re-called the RACE reads through MiXCR, storing one row per CDR3 protein. The sample shows roughly 89,000 distinct CDR3 sequences, approximately 10% of them seen only once. This clonotype was counted a few times. V dropped 5 bases and J dropped 3 bases, with 17 bases sitting between them. The V gene's germline CDR1 is MDHEN and CDR2 SYDVKM. This CDR3 spans 15 amino acids. Time point here: patch test 3, about 24 weeks after DPC sensitization. Treatment of the sample: therapeutic diphenylcyclopropenone sensitization with weekly scalp DPC. The TCR was taken from a woman in her thirties with alopecia areata. Some clones in this sample may be carry-over from other donors' samples. The rearrangement joins TRBV28 to TRBJ2-7; D not certain. The sequenced sample was whole blood, obtained in connection with sensitization to the hapten diphenylcyclopropenone (DPC). This chain's CDR3 is CASSPPIRRNYEQYF. The DNA for the CDR3 is TGTGCCAGCAGTCCTCCCATCCGACGGAACTACGAGCAGTACTTC.